A single sample gave rise to the 4 T cell receptor beta chains below, sequenced in a study of T cell responses to AZD1222 COVID-19 vaccine. The method was immunoSEQ multiplex PCR; TCRdb's version includes in-frame clones alone and lacks a portion of them. The data contain 130,000 to 150,000 clones, approximately 90% of them singletons. The specimen comprised peripheral blood, sampled on day 0 of AZD1222 vaccination. All receptors derive from an adult in good health.

The V and J genes are TRBV7-3 and TRBJ1-6; D is possibly TRBD1 (5 bases). Germline V gives CDR1 SGHTA, CDR2 FQGTGA. V was trimmed by 2 bases and J by 8 bases, leaving 10 bases between them. CDR3 length: 14 residues. The CDR3 nucleotides read TGTGCCAGCAGCTTAGGGGGATTTGATTCACCCCTCCACTTT. Translating it yields CASSLGGFDSPLHF.

This chain joins TRBV19 and TRBJ2-2, with 12 bases matching TRBD1. Germline V gene lookup returns CDR1 LNHDA and CDR2 SQIVND (reference sequence). Trimming at V came to 6 bases and at J to 4 bases, leaving 3 bases not matched to a gene. The CDR3 is made up of 15 amino acids. The DNA of the CDR3 is TGTGCCAGTAGCCGGGACAGGGGGCTCACCGGGGAGCTGTTTTTT. It specifies CASSRDRGLTGELFF.

The rearrangement uses TRBV6-1 and TRBJ2-2, with 8 bases fitting TRBD1. The CDR3 runs 15 residues. The germline CDR1 and CDR2 sequences are MNHNS and SASEGT. J was trimmed by 5 bases and V by 3 bases; bases with no gene match: 5. This CDR3 reads CASSEMWTGTGELFF. As DNA, the CDR3 is TGTGCCAGCAGTGAGATGTGGACAGGGACCGGGGAGCTGTTTTTT.

DNA for the CDR3: TGTGCCAGCAGCCAAGTCCAGGGGGCGACTGAAGCTTTCTTT. Its translation is CASSQVQGATEAFF. This sequence joins TRBV4-2 and TRBJ1-1; 8 bases map to TRBD1. This CDR3 region has 14 residues. The germline gives CDR1 LGHNA, CDR2 YNFKEQ. J lost 5 bases, V lost 1 base, and 3 bases had no gene match.